The 5 T cell receptor beta chains presented below share a single source sample, sequenced in a study of T cells in Graves' hyperthyroidism and ophthalmopathy. What was amplified from RNA transcripts were TCR beta CDR3 regions. HTBI primers were employed in a first-round RT-PCR of the TCR CDR3. TCRdb reanalysed the multiplex PCR reads using MiXCR and keeps one entry per CDR3 protein. The sample consists of more than 350,000 distinct CDR3 sequences, more than 12% of them appearing once. Sequencing was done on a sample of blood. All receptors derive from a woman in her 30s with Graves' ophthalmopathy.

Ten or more counts support this clonotype. V and J are TRBV5-1 and TRBJ1-6; D ambiguous. V shed 7 bases and J shed 6 bases, with 11 bases lying between them. The CDR3 loop spans 13 amino acids. CDR1 and CDR2 (germline): SGHRS, YFSETQ. The CDR3 protein is CASRSRSNSPLHF. DNA for the CDR3: TGCGCCAGCCGGAGCAGGAGTAATTCACCCCTCCACTTT.

As concerns this clonotype: Compared with germline, one end of the junction differs, possibly owing to a read error. This chain connects TRBV29-1 to TRBJ2-6, with a tentative D call TRBD2 (6 bases). This CDR3 is 14 amino acids long. CDR1 and CDR2 from the germline V gene are SQVTM and ANQGSEA. CDR3 sequence (DNA): TGCGGCGTTCGGGGGTTGGCTGGGGCCAACGTCCTGACTTTC. It codes for CGVRGLAGANVLTF.

This clonotype was detected a few times. The gene calls are TRBV7-2 and TRBJ2-3; 8 nucleotides agree with TRBD2. This CDR3 has 16 amino acids. The V and J ends lost 2 bases and 0 bases, in that order; junction bases with no gene match: 4. Germline CDR1 and CDR2: SGHTA and FQGNSA. This CDR3 reads CASSLLGGDSTDTQYF. The CDR3 region has the DNA TGTGCCAGCAGCTTACTCGGGGGGGATAGCACAGATACGCAGTATTTT.

The chain recombines TRBV28 with TRBJ1-1; no clear D gene. This CDR3 has 15 residues. Trimming took off 4 bases at V and 5 bases at J, with 17 bases between the two ends. In germline, CDR1 is MDHEN, CDR2 SYDVKM. The CDR3 DNA sequence: TGTGCCAGCAGTTCTGGGCAGGTCTTAAGGACTGAAGCTTTCTTT. Translated: CASSSGQVLRTEAFF.

This clonotype was observed a handful of times. This chain links TRBV24-1 with TRBJ1-5; D is uncertain. This CDR3 comprises 14 residues. V was clipped by 3 bases and J by 9 bases, with 14 bases between them. Germline-derived CDR1 and CDR2 are KGHDR and SFDVKD. The CDR3 bases are TGTGCCACCAGTGATGTCGGAGCCCCAGGGCCCCAGCATTTT. Protein sequence: CATSDVGAPGPQHF.